Reported below is one T cell receptor beta chain. The CDR3 contains 13 residues. The germline gives CDR1 MNHEY, CDR2 SVGAGI. The ends were cut back, 1 base at V and 9 bases at J, with 12 bases in the middle. This sample stems from a study of blood T cell repertoires in COVID-19. Study overall: Samples taken during acute and convalescent COVID-19 were collected in the United States, Italy and Spain.

As handled by the study authors: Using reference gene primer amplification, nucleated cell counts were estimated. Sequencing used immunoSEQ multiplex PCR; TCRdb keeps in-frame clones, though not all of them. That table supplies the V and J calls and clone size; D and trimming were determined from the DNA. The table includes approximately 10,000 clones, 80% to 85% detected once. The J gene is TRBJ1-2, the V gene TRBV6-5, with a tentative D call TRBD1 (5 bases). The receptor comes from a man between 60 and 70 years old with active COVID-19. Sequenced: peripheral blood. The CDR3 region is CASSYWGKGSYTF. For the CDR3, the DNA is TGTGCCAGCAGTTACTGGGGAAAGGGGAGCTACACCTTC.